This T cell receptor (beta chain) was recorded in a study of early T cells in non-severe SARS-CoV-2 infection. Turning to the study itself: Unsorted whole blood bulk RNA was sequenced, with unpaired chains.

This clonotype was counted ten times or more. What it binds is unknown. Overall study findings and caveats: Anti-spike CD8 responses were favored in VDJdb matching, and private and CD4 specificities were missed.

Each single cDNA molecule received a unique molecular identifier. In TCRdb, the 5' RACE reads were re-called with MiXCR into one record per CDR3 protein. There are roughly 80,000 distinct CDR3 sequences in the sample; 8.5% to 10% occur only once, and 4.8% lies in the top ten. The origin of this receptor is an adult who was a healthcare worker with PCR-confirmed SARS-CoV-2 infection or an uninfected control (not recorded which). Sequencing was carried out using whole blood.

The CDR3 protein is CASSLASGRAGYHYEQYF. The CDR3 DNA sequence: TGCGCCAGCAGCTTGGCTAGCGGGAGGGCGGGGTACCACTACGAGCAGTACTTC. The rearrangement joins TRBV5-1 to TRBJ2-7, with TRBD2 matching 12 bases. The germline gives CDR1 SGHRS, CDR2 YFSETQ. J gave up 3 bases and V 0 bases, and 10 bases lay outside the gene matches. This CDR3 has 18 residues.